These 8 T cell receptor beta chains were all obtained from the same sample, sequenced in a study of T cells in Graves' hyperthyroidism and ophthalmopathy. Authors of the study amplified TCR beta CDR3 regions from RNA transcripts. TCR CDR3 regions were first amplified by RT-PCR with HTBI primers. MiXCR, applied by TCRdb to the multiplex PCR reads, yields one record per CDR3 protein. The sample consists of 500,000 to 650,000 distinct CDR3 sequences, 17% of them appearing once. Sequencing was performed on blood. Receptors were obtained from a woman aged 18-30 years with Graves' ophthalmopathy.

The table lists this clonotype with many counts. This chain connects TRBV3-1 to TRBJ2-1, with D perhaps matching TRBD1 (5 bases). V shed 0 bases and J shed 5 bases, with 11 bases lying between them. This CDR3 region has 15 residues. Germline V gene data show CDR1 as LGHDT and CDR2 as YNNKEL (reference sequence). In DNA form, the CDR3 reads TGTGCCAGCAGCCAAGACCGACAGTTCAACAATGAGCAGTTCTTC. The encoded protein is CASSQDRQFNNEQFF.

The chain has TRBV29-1 and TRBJ1-4; D perhaps matches TRBD1 (5 bases). Trimming shortened V by 6 bases and J by 7 bases, and 18 bases separated the two germline ends. The CDR3 covers 14 residues. Germline CDR1 SQVTM, CDR2 ANQGSEA. The DNA of the CDR3 is TGCAGCGTCGGGGCCCCGGGACGAGGTGAAAAACTGTTTTTT. It encodes CSVGAPGRGEKLFF.

This clonotype showed up just a few times. The J gene is TRBJ2-1, the V gene TRBV7-6; the match to TRBD2 covers 14 bases. Germline V gives CDR1 SGHVS, CDR2 FNYEAQ. After removal of 9 bases from V and 9 bases from J, the junction contained 7 bases not matched to a gene. This CDR3 has 14 residues. Written as DNA, the CDR3 is TGTGCCAGTGGACTAGCGGGAGGTTTCCGTGAGCAGTTCTTC. Translating it yields CASGLAGGFREQFF.

The V and J genes are TRBV7-9 and TRBJ2-5, with D perhaps given as TRBD1 or TRBD2 (6 bases each). The CDR3 is 15 residues long. Deletions cut 5 bases from V and 0 bases from J, with 13 bases between. Germline CDR1 is SEHNR and CDR2 is FQNEAQ (reference sequence). The CDR3 sequence is CASSGGTSYQETQYF. As DNA, the CDR3 is TGTGCCAGCAGCGGCGGGACATCGTACCAAGAGACCCAGTACTTC.

This clonotype was detected ten times or more. The chain recombines TRBV3-1 with TRBJ2-1; 11 bases match TRBD2. The CDR3 covers 17 residues. The V and J ends lost 4 bases and 3 bases, in that order; junction bases with no gene match: 8. Looked up from germline, CDR1 is LGHDT and CDR2 is YNNKEL (reference sequence). CDR3 bases: TGTGCCAGCAGCCGAACTAGCGGGAGTCTCGGCTACAATGAGCAGTTCTTC. As protein: CASSRTSGSLGYNEQFF.

This clonotype showed up many times. The gene calls are TRBV3-1 and TRBJ2-3; D is perhaps TRBD2 (5 bases). With 1 base removed from V and 5 bases from J, the gap between germline ends came to 16 bases. The CDR3 contains 16 residues. The germline V gene has CDR1 LGHDT and CDR2 YNNKEL (reference sequence). DNA for the CDR3: TGTGCCAGCAGCCAAGCGGTTGGACCTGAGGGAGATACGCAGTATTTT. Amino acids: CASSQAVGPEGDTQYF.

This chain connects TRBV30 to TRBJ1-1; the D is unclear. The V end was cut by 3 bases, the J end by 5 bases, with 10 bases between. Germline CDR1 is GTSNPN and CDR2 is SVGIG (reference sequence). The CDR3 contains 12 residues. CDR3 protein: CAWRGGRTEAFF. In nucleotides, the CDR3 is TGTGCCTGGAGGGGAGGAAGGACTGAAGCTTTCTTT.

J is TRBJ2-2 and V is TRBV4-1; no clear D. CDR3 length equals 13 residues. Germline lookup yields CDR1 MGHRA and CDR2 YSYEKL. With 1 base removed from V and 6 bases from J, the gap between germline ends came to 6 bases. The chain's CDR3 is CASSQVSAGELFF. Written as DNA, the CDR3 is TGCGCCAGCAGCCAAGTAAGCGCCGGGGAGCTGTTTTTT.